This T cell receptor (beta chain) derives from a study of T cells expressing NK-cell markers. Across the study: Eight donors were sequenced, seven testing HCMV-seropositive and one testing seronegative.

TCRdb reprocessed the 5' RACE reads; each CDR3 protein has one entry and no DNA is given. The table lists some 440,000 distinct CDR3 sequences, with 1.4% in the top ten. Worth noting for this clonotype: Its antigen is unknown.

This CDR3 comprises 14 residues. Germline loops: CDR1 SQVTM, CDR2 ANQGSEA. The study, taken as a whole, reports: Whether expanded NKG2C+ T cell clones recognized HCMV stayed uncertain. The same clonotypes also predominated in the CD3+CD56-NKG2C+ fraction of a few donors. In about six donors, dominant NKG2C+ clonotypes were about 1.0-7.5% of CD8+ T cells.

This receptor was obtained from a woman aged 45-65 years in good health. The chain employs TRBV29-1 and TRBJ1-5. Sequenced: blood T cells: a sorted CD56 or NKG2C T cell subset, CD4+ or CD8+ T cells, or bulk PBMC T cells (not recorded which). The CDR3: CSVAAGLGNQPQHF.